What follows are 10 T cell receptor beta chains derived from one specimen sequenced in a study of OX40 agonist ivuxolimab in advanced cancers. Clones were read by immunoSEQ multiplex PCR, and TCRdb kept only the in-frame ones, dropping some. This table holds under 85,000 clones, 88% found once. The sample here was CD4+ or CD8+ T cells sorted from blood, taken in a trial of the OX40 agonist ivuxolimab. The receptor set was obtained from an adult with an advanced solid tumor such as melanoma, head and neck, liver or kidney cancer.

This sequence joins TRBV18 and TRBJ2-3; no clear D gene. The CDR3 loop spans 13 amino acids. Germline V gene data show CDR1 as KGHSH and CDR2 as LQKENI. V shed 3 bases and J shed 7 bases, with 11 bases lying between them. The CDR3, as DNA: TGTGCCAGCTCACCGGAACCTACGAATACGCAGTATTTT. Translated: CASSPEPTNTQYF.

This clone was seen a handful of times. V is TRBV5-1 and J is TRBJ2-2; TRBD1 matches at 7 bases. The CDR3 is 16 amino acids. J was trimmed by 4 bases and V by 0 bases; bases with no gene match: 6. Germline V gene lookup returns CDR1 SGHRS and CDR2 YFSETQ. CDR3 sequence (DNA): TGCGCCAGCAGCTTGGGTAGGGGGCGCATCACCGGGGAGCTGTTTTTT. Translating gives CASSLGRGRITGELFF.

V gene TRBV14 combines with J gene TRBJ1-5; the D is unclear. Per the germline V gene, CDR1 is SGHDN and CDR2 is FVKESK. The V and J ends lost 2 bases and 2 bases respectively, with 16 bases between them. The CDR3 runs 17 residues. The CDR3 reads CASSQKLPAWGNQPQHF. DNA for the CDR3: TGTGCCAGCAGCCAAAAATTACCCGCATGGGGCAATCAGCCCCAGCATTTT.

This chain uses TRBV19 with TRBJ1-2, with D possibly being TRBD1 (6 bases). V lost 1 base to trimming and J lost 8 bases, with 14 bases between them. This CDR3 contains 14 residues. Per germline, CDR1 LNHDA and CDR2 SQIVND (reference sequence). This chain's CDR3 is CASSIGEQGYGYTF. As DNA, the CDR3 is TGTGCCAGTAGTATAGGGGAACAGGGATACGGCTACACCTTC.

The CDR3 reads CASSEAGASTSYEQYF. CDR3 nucleotides: TGTGCCAGCAGTGAAGCGGGGGCCTCAACATCCTACGAGCAGTACTTC. The rearrangement joins TRBV2 to TRBJ2-7; D possibly corresponds to TRBD1 (6 bases). The germline V gene encodes CDR1 SNHLY and CDR2 FYNNEI. This CDR3 region has 16 residues. Between the trimmed V and J ends, which lost 0 bases and 1 base, there was a span of 13 bases.

This chain's CDR3 is CASRATINYGYTF. The CDR3 DNA reads as TGTGCCAGCAGGGCAACCATTAACTATGGCTACACCTTC. This chain joins TRBV6-5 and TRBJ1-2, with unresolved D. CDR1 MNHEY and CDR2 SVGAGI come from the germline V gene. The CDR3 spans 13 residues. Trimming left V 6 bases short and J 1 base short, with 9 bases between.

This CDR3 is CASSLEGYGYTF. CDR3 bases: TGTGCCAGCAGCCTGGAGGGGTATGGCTACACCTTC. The rearrangement links TRBV5-6 to TRBJ1-2; TRBD1 is a possible D gene (5 bases). The CDR3 is 12 amino acids. Trimming pared 4 bases from V and 5 bases from J, leaving 9 bases between. From germline, CDR1 is SGHDT and CDR2 YYEEEE.

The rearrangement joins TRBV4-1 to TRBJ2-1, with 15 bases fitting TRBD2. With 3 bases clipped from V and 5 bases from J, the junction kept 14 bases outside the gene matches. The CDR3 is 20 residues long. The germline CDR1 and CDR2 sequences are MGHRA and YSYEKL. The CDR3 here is CASSQGGTSGGTRGNNEQFF. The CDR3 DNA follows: TGCGCCAGCAGCCAGGGAGGGACTAGCGGGGGGACACGGGGTAACAATGAGCAGTTCTTC.

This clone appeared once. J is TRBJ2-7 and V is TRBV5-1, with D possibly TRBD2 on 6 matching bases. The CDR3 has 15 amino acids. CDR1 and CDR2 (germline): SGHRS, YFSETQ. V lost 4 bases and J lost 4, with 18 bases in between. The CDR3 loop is CASSPLELGTYEQYF. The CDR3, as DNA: TGCGCCAGCAGCCCCCTGGAACTAGGGACTTACGAGCAGTACTTC.

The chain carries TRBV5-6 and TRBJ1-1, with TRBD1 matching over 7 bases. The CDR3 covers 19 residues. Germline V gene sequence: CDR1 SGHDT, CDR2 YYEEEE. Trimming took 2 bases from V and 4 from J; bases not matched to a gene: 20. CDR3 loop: CASSLRLSRQGNRFTEAFF. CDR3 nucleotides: TGTGCCAGCAGCTTACGCTTATCTCGACAGGGAAATCGTTTCACTGAAGCTTTCTTT. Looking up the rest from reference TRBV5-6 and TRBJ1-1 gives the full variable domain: DAGVTQSPTHLIKTRGQQVTLRCSPKSGHDTVSWYQQALGQGPQFIFQYYEEEERQRGNFPDRFSGHQFPNYSSELNVNALLLGDSALYLCASSLRLSRQGNRFTEAFFGQGTRLTVV.